These T cell receptor beta chains were read from a single sample in a study of T cell responses to AZD1222 COVID-19 vaccine. Assay used: immunoSEQ multiplex PCR; TCRdb lists only in-frame clones, some missing. This sample carries around 94,000 clones, 86% of them seen once, and the ten largest clones take around 5%. Sequences were derived from peripheral blood, sampled on day 0 of AZD1222 vaccination. The receptors stem from an adult in good health. Each CDR3 is given with its conserved first and last residue. A D gene is named only where the DNA matches it firmly. Clone size is shown for a subset of rows, as once, few, many or a class of expanded clone.

j_call v_call clone_size d_call cdr3_aa cdr3_nt
TRBJ2-5 TRBV29-1 . . CSVGPRPRGDQETQYF TGCAGCGTTGGCCCAAGACCCAGGGGTGACCAAGAGACCCAGTACTTC
TRBJ2-7 TRBV7-9 . . CASSLGGPYEQYF TGTGCCAGCAGCTTAGGGGGGCCCTACGAGCAGTACTTC
TRBJ2-7 TRBV9 . . CASSGRDSYEQYF TGTGCCAGCAGCGGGAGAGACTCCTACGAGCAGTACTTC
TRBJ1-2 TRBV28 . . CASGYRDFYGYTF TGTGCCAGCGGTTACAGGGACTTCTATGGCTACACCTTC
TRBJ2-2 TRBV28 . . CASSLTRGHTGELFF TGTGCCAGCAGTCTGACTCGGGGGCACACCGGGGAGCTGTTTTTT
TRBJ2-7 TRBV18 . TRBD1 CASSSPGQGHYEQYF TGTGCCAGCTCTTCCCCGGGACAGGGCCACTACGAGCAGTACTTC
TRBJ1-5 TRBV6-2/TRBV6-3 . . CASSYSPGIGNQPQHF TGTGCCAGCAGTTACTCGCCAGGGATAGGCAATCAGCCCCAGCATTTT
TRBJ1-1 TRBV27 . . CASRNLRETEAFF TGTGCCAGCAGAAACCTGAGGGAAACTGAAGCTTTCTTT
TRBJ1-2 TRBV6-2/TRBV6-3 . TRBD1 CASSHPGQGRGYTF TGTGCCAGCAGCCATCCGGGACAGGGGCGCGGCTACACCTTC
TRBJ2-3 TRBV27 . TRBD2 CASSPYLAGVTDTQYF TGTGCCAGCAGTCCATATCTAGCGGGGGTCACAGATACGCAGTATTTT
TRBJ2-3 TRBV20-1 . TRBD1 CSASAGTGRTDTQYF TGCAGTGCTAGTGCCGGGACAGGGCGCACAGATACGCAGTATTTT
TRBJ2-7 TRBV6-5 . . CASTLGVGAYEQYF TGTGCCAGCACCCTAGGGGTTGGTGCCTACGAGCAGTACTTC
TRBJ2-7 TRBV5-5 . TRBD2 CASSYGTTTYEQYF TGTGCCAGCAGCTACGGGACTACCACCTACGAGCAGTACTTC
TRBJ1-4 TRBV4-3 . TRBD1 CASSREDRENEKLFF TGCGCCAGCAGCCGGGAAGACAGGGAGAATGAAAAACTGTTTTTT
TRBJ2-5 TRBV3-1/TRBV3-2 once . CASSQTGGHQETQYF TGTGCCAGCAGCCAAACTGGGGGGCATCAAGAGACCCAGTACTTC
TRBJ1-1 TRBV19 once . CASMRNTEAFF TGTGCCAGTATGCGAAACACTGAAGCTTTCTTT
TRBJ2-2 TRBV4-3 . TRBD2 CASSQAPSGNTGELFF TGCGCCAGCAGCCAAGCTCCTAGCGGTAACACCGGGGAGCTGTTTTTT
TRBJ2-3 TRBV27 . . CASSPAGHTQYF TGTGCCAGCAGCCCAGCTGGCCATACGCAGTATTTT
TRBJ2-2 TRBV4-3 . . CASSQIRATGELFF TGCGCCAGCAGCCAAATAAGGGCCACCGGGGAGCTGTTTTTT
TRBJ2-3 TRBV7-3 . TRBD2 CASSLIGRATDTQYF TGTGCCAGCAGCTTAATCGGGAGGGCCACAGATACGCAGTATTTT
TRBJ1-1 TRBV15 . . CATSVQTGRTEAFF TGTGCCACCAGCGTTCAGACAGGCCGCACTGAAGCTTTCTTT
TRBJ2-2 TRBV27 . . CASSKNSNTGELFF TGTGCCAGCAGTAAGAACAGCAACACCGGGGAGCTGTTTTTT
TRBJ1-1 TRBV5-1 . . CASSARITGTEAFF TGCGCCAGCAGCGCCAGAATAACTGGCACTGAAGCTTTCTTT
TRBJ2-7 TRBV18 . TRBD1 CASSPRDRGLIYEQYF TGTGCCAGCTCACCGCGGGACAGGGGGCTCATCTACGAGCAGTACTTC
TRBJ2-7 TRBV20-1 . . CSASSGIPLDEQYF TGCAGTGCTAGTTCCGGGATCCCCCTCGACGAGCAGTACTTC
TRBJ1-5 TRBV4-2 . . CASSQEAGAYSNQPQHF TGTGCCAGCAGCCAAGAAGCGGGGGCCTATAGCAATCAGCCCCAGCATTTT
TRBJ1-2 TRBV29-1 few . CSVGTGLQYGYTF TGCAGCGTCGGAACGGGACTCCAATATGGCTACACCTTC
TRBJ2-1 TRBV5-1 . TRBD2 CASSLLPSGGYNEQFF TGCGCCAGCAGCTTGCTCCCTAGCGGGGGGTACAATGAGCAGTTCTTC
TRBJ1-1 TRBV27 . . CASSPRPRGGTEAFF TGTGCCAGCAGTCCCCGACCCAGGGGAGGGACTGAAGCTTTCTTT
TRBJ2-1 TRBV3-1/TRBV3-2 once . CASSQDHRVSSPPEQFF TGTGCCAGCAGCCAAGATCACAGAGTTTCTAGCCCTCCCGAGCAGTTCTTC
TRBJ2-3 TRBV4-1 . TRBD1 CASSLTGTATDTQYF TGCGCCAGCAGCCTCACCGGGACAGCGACAGATACGCAGTATTTT
TRBJ2-7 TRBV9 . TRBD2 CASSAGLAGEREQYF TGTGCCAGCAGCGCAGGACTAGCGGGAGAAAGGGAGCAGTACTTC
TRBJ2-2 TRBV5-6 few TRBD2 CASSWGLASEGELFF TGTGCCAGCAGCTGGGGACTAGCGAGTGAAGGGGAGCTGTTTTTT
TRBJ2-7 TRBV4-3 . TRBD2 CASSKEPGGAYEQYF TGCGCCAGCAGCAAGGAACCCGGGGGGGCCTACGAGCAGTACTTC
TRBJ1-5 TRBV7-9 . . CASSRGAVQPQHF TGTGCCAGCAGCCGGGGGGCGGTTCAGCCCCAGCATTTT
TRBJ2-2 TRBV27 . TRBD2 CASSLALAGGGELFF TGTGCCAGCAGTTTAGCCCTAGCGGGAGGTGGGGAGCTGTTTTTT
TRBJ2-4 TRBV7-8 . . CASSLTLLAEGNIQYF TGTGCCAGCAGCTTGACTCTCTTAGCGGAGGGAAACATTCAGTACTTC
TRBJ1-1 TRBV5-1 . TRBD1 CASSFGSTGAEAFF TGCGCCAGCAGCTTCGGATCGACAGGGGCTGAAGCTTTCTTT
TRBJ2-7 TRBV9 once . CASSVEPGSGEQYF TGTGCCAGCAGCGTAGAGCCAGGGAGCGGGGAGCAGTACTTC
TRBJ2-7 TRBV29-1 . TRBD1 CSVGTGIERGEQYF TGCAGCGTTGGGACAGGGATAGAGAGGGGCGAGCAGTACTTC
TRBJ2-5 TRBV28 . . CASKSLVTRRETQYF TGTGCCAGCAAAAGCCTGGTCACGAGGAGGGAGACCCAGTACTTC
TRBJ1-5 TRBV23-1 . . CASSSGTWGNQPQHF TGCGCCAGCAGTTCCGGGACTTGGGGCAATCAGCCCCAGCATTTT
TRBJ1-1 TRBV5-1 . . CASSSDVAGISEAFF TGCGCCAGCAGCTCGGATGTTGCGGGAATCTCTGAAGCTTTCTTT
TRBJ2-3 TRBV6-4 . TRBD2 CASSDSSGRATDTQYF TGTGCCAGCAGTGACTCTAGCGGGAGGGCCACAGATACGCAGTATTTT
TRBJ1-4 TRBV5-6 . TRBD1 CASSLGQGANEKLFF TGTGCCAGCAGCCTAGGACAGGGGGCTAATGAAAAACTGTTTTTT
TRBJ1-4 TRBV28 . TRBD1 CASITGGKATNEKLFF TGTGCCAGCATCACAGGGGGGAAGGCGACTAATGAAAAACTGTTTTTT
TRBJ1-4 TRBV27 . . CASSSQQGSLEKLFF TGTGCCAGCAGTTCTCAACAGGGAAGTTTGGAAAAACTGTTTTTT
TRBJ2-3 TRBV5-1 . TRBD1 CASSKQGAEGDTQYF TGCGCCAGCAGCAAACAGGGGGCCGAGGGAGATACGCAGTATTTT
TRBJ2-7 TRBV19 . . CASSAATGTIINEQYF TGTGCCAGTAGTGCTGCTACCGGGACAATCATCAACGAGCAGTACTTC
TRBJ1-6 TRBV4-3 . . CASSQDGGGISPLHF TGCGCCAGCAGCCAAGACGGGGGTGGGATTTCACCCCTCCACTTT
TRBJ2-7 TRBV2 . . CASSGPRSGYEQYF TGTGCCAGCAGTGGACCCAGGTCCGGCTACGAGCAGTACTTC
TRBJ1-3 TRBV4-2 . . CASSQDRGLISGNTIYF TGTGCCAGCAGCCAAGACAGGGGCCTTATCTCTGGAAACACCATATATTTT
TRBJ2-1 TRBV7-2 once . CASSPFGGSYNEQFF TGTGCCAGCAGTCCCTTCGGGGGATCCTACAATGAGCAGTTCTTC
TRBJ2-7 TRBV27 . TRBD1 CASSLHLPAGTGKYEQYF TGTGCCAGCAGCCTTCACCTCCCGGCCGGGACAGGGAAGTACGAGCAGTACTTC
TRBJ1-5 TRBV28 once TRBD1 CASNRDSLNQPQHF TGTGCCAGTAACCGGGACAGCCTCAATCAGCCCCAGCATTTT